The 18 T cell receptor beta chains below were found in one sample sequenced in a study of cytomegalovirus exposure and HLA in healthy donors. Primers included in the PCR were 60 Vbeta and 13 Jbeta primers. Profiled with immunoSEQ multiplex PCR; TCRdb holds only in-frame clones, not every one. The sample contains about 150,000 clones, 80% of which appear only once. Sequences were obtained from PBMCs. These receptors all stem from a woman between 40 and 50 years old in good health and CMV-seronegative.

The chain combines TRBV7-9 with TRBJ2-3; a possible D gene is TRBD2 (5 bases). The germline V gene encodes CDR1 SEHNR and CDR2 FQNEAQ (reference sequence). There are 16 residues in the CDR3. V lost 5 bases and J 2 bases, leaving 17 bases between the germline ends. CDR3: CASSLYGMLNTDTQYF. The CDR3 DNA follows: TGTGCCAGCAGCCTATACGGGATGCTAAACACAGATACGCAGTATTTT.

This clone was seen once. This chain links TRBV4-1 with TRBJ2-3; TRBD1 matches 11 bases. The germline V gene has CDR1 MGHRA and CDR2 YSYEKL. The CDR3 runs to 15 residues. V lost 2 bases to trimming and J lost 7 bases; unmatched junction nucleotides: 5. As DNA, the CDR3 is TGCGCCAGCAGCCAACCGGGACAGGGGGTTTATACGCAGTATTTT. Protein sequence: CASSQPGQGVYTQYF.

The chain has TRBV7-2 and TRBJ2-7, with 8 bases fitting TRBD1. CDR1 is SGHTA, CDR2 FQGNSA, per germline. J was trimmed by 2 bases and V by 5 bases; bases with no gene match: 11. CDR3 size: 16 residues. CDR3 protein: CASSLNGQGLPYEQYF. The CDR3 bases are TGTGCCAGCAGCCTGAACGGACAGGGCTTACCCTACGAGCAGTACTTC. The full variable domain, with the rest looked up from reference TRBV7-2 and TRBJ2-7, is GAGVSQSPSNKVTEKGKDVELRCDPISGHTALYWYRQSLGQGLEFLIYFQGNSAPDKSGLPSDRFSAERTGGSVSTLTIQRTQQEDSAVYLCASSLNGQGLPYEQYFGPGTRLTVT.

The rearrangement uses TRBV29-1 and TRBJ1-2; TRBD1 matches at 8 bases. The junction had 8 bases not matched to a gene; V was cut back by 3 bases and J by 5 bases. The length of the CDR3 is 14 residues. CDR1 SQVTM and CDR2 ANQGSEA come from the germline V gene. The chain's CDR3 is CSVDPPGQGYGYTF. DNA for the CDR3: TGCAGCGTTGACCCACCAGGACAGGGATATGGCTACACCTTC. The complete variable domain, with remaining parts taken from reference TRBV29-1 and TRBJ1-2, reads SAVISQKPSRDICQRGTSLTIQCQVDSQVTMMFWYRQQPGQSLTLIATANQGSEATYESGFVIDKFPISRPNLTFSTLTVSNMSPEDSSIYLCSVDPPGQGYGYTFGSGTRLTVV.

A few counts support this clone. The CDR3, as DNA: TGTGCCAGCAGCCAAGATGGGAGGTCAAGGAACACTGAAGCTTTCTTT. Its protein product is CASSQDGRSRNTEAFF. V gene TRBV14 combines with J gene TRBJ1-1, with D unresolved. Trimming shortened V by 0 bases and J by 1 base, and 12 bases separated the two germline ends. The CDR3 has 16 amino acids. CDR1 is SGHDN and CDR2 is FVKESK in the germline V gene. The full variable domain, with the rest looked up from reference TRBV14 and TRBJ1-1, is EAGVTQFPSHSVIEKGQTVTLRCDPISGHDNLYWYRRVMGKEIKFLLHFVKESKQDESGMPNNRFLAERTGGTYSTLKVQPAELEDSGVYFCASSQDGRSRNTEAFFGQGTRLTVV.

This rearrangement joins TRBV28 to TRBJ1-2; 9 positions agree with TRBD1. The length of the CDR3 is 13 residues. V lost 4 bases and J lost 8; bases outside the gene matches: 5. In germline, CDR1 is MDHEN, CDR2 SYDVKM. The CDR3 is CASSSRTGVGYTF. CDR3 nucleotide sequence: TGTGCCAGCAGTTCTAGGACAGGGGTCGGCTACACCTTC.

This clone was detected only a few times. Sequence at one end of the junction differs from germline and may be a read error. V usage is TRBV6-1 and J usage is TRBJ1-2; 8 nucleotides align to TRBD1. The CDR3 length is 15 residues. Germline CDR1 MNHNS, CDR2 SASEGT. As DNA, the CDR3 is TGTGCCAGCAGGGAAGCAGGGGGCGCGGGCTATGGCTACACCTTC. Translated, it gives CASREAGGAGYGYTF.

The chain joins TRBV7-2 to TRBJ2-1, with TRBD1 matching 7 bases. V gave up 5 bases and J gave up 10 bases; unmatched junction bases: 14. The germline V gene has CDR1 SGHTA and CDR2 FQGNSA. The CDR3 sequence is 15 residues long. The CDR3: CASSLGTAYNEEQFF. Here the CDR3 DNA reads TGTGCCAGCAGCCTCGGGACAGCCTACAATGAAGAGCAGTTCTTC.

Only a few counts were recorded for this clone. This chain uses TRBV7-9 with TRBJ1-1; possibly TRBD1 for D (5 bases). This CDR3 has 13 residues. With 5 bases removed from V and 7 bases from J, the gap between germline ends came to 14 bases. Per germline, CDR1 SEHNR and CDR2 FQNEAQ (reference sequence). The CDR3 DNA is TGTGCCAGCAGCACGTGGACAAAGCATGAAGCTTTCTTT. It yields the protein CASSTWTKHEAFF.

V usage is TRBV5-5 and J usage is TRBJ2-7; a possible D gene is TRBD1 (5 bases). Germline V gene data show CDR1 as SGHKS and CDR2 as YYEKEE (reference sequence). CDR3 length: 13 amino acids. V was cut by 0 bases and J by 3 bases, with 7 bases left in between. CDR3 coding DNA: TGTGCCAGCAGCTTGGGAACAGGCTACGAGCAGTACTTC. Amino acid sequence: CASSLGTGYEQYF.

The rearrangement joins TRBV5-1 to TRBJ2-1, with D possibly matching TRBD1 (6 bases). Trimming removed 1 base from V and 5 bases from J, with 10 bases in between. Germline CDR1 reads SGHRS; CDR2 reads YFSETQ. The CDR3 is 14 amino acids. This chain's CDR3 is CASSLYRDNNEQFF. The DNA for the CDR3 is TGCGCCAGCAGCTTGTACCGGGACAACAATGAGCAGTTCTTC.

The chain joins TRBV4-3 to TRBJ2-1; TRBD2 might be the D (7 bases). Germline-derived CDR1 and CDR2 are LGHNA and YSLEER. This CDR3 is 16 amino acids long. V lost 0 bases and J 7 bases, leaving 16 bases between the germline ends. The CDR3 loop is CASSQDWMGGPNEQFF. As DNA, the CDR3 is TGCGCCAGCAGCCAAGACTGGATGGGGGGGCCGAATGAGCAGTTCTTC.

The rearrangement links TRBV4-1 to TRBJ1-2; D is possibly TRBD1 (5 bases). Trimming removed 3 bases at V and 1 base at J, with 12 bases between. The CDR3 is made up of 15 amino acids. From germline, CDR1 is MGHRA and CDR2 YSYEKL. The CDR3: CASSQPRRGNYGYTF. The CDR3 DNA follows: TGCGCCAGCAGCCAGCCACGGAGGGGTAACTATGGCTACACCTTC.

This chain uses TRBV5-1 with TRBJ1-1, with TRBD1 matching 9 bases. Per germline, CDR1 SGHRS and CDR2 YFSETQ. The CDR3 totals 17 residues. The V gene end was trimmed by 5 bases and the J gene end by 2 bases; junction bases not matched to a gene: 13. CDR3 bases: TGCGCCAGCAGGCGCACAGGGGGCGCAAGGGGAAACACTGAAGCTTTCTTT. This codes for CASRRTGGARGNTEAFF.

In this sample, this clone turned up once. The genes are TRBV5-1 and TRBJ2-7; no definite D call. In germline, CDR1 is SGHRS, CDR2 YFSETQ. Trimming took off 4 bases at V and 5 bases at J, with 16 bases between the two ends. The CDR3 covers 14 residues. The CDR3 sequence is CASSPLTQSDEQYF. The CDR3 nucleotides read TGCGCCAGCAGCCCCCTGACACAGTCTGACGAGCAGTACTTC.

The rearrangement links TRBV7-9 to TRBJ2-7; the D gene is possibly TRBD2 (6 bases). Looked up from germline, CDR1 is SEHNR and CDR2 is FQNEAQ (reference sequence). The CDR3 length is 13 residues. V was trimmed by 5 bases and J by 0 bases, leaving 8 bases between them. The CDR3 sequence: CASSGEASYEQYF. CDR3 DNA sequence: TGTGCCAGCAGCGGGGAGGCCTCCTACGAGCAGTACTTC. Full variable domain (outside the CDR3, taken from reference TRBV7-9 and TRBJ2-7): DTGVSQNPRHKITKRGQNVTFRCDPISEHNRLYWYRQTLGQGPEFLTYFQNEAQLEKSRLLSDRFSAERPKGSFSTLEIQRTEQGDSAMYLCASSGEASYEQYFGPGTRLTVT.

V gene TRBV30 combines with J gene TRBJ2-2; D uncertain. The CDR3 contains 14 residues. Germline CDR1 and CDR2: GTSNPN and SVGIG (reference sequence). Trimming took off 1 base at V and 10 bases at J, with 16 bases between the two ends. The chain's CDR3 is CAWSGVGLAVELFF. The DNA for the CDR3 is TGTGCCTGGAGTGGGGTCGGATTAGCTGTGGAGCTGTTTTTT.

DNA for the CDR3: TGTGCCAGCAAACTTGGACAGGATCCTTACAATGAGCAGTTCTTC. Translating gives CASKLGQDPYNEQFF. This chain connects TRBV27 to TRBJ2-1, with TRBD1 matching 7 bases. The CDR3 is 15 amino acids. Per the germline V gene, CDR1 is MNHEY and CDR2 is SMNVEV (reference sequence). Trimming cost V 7 bases and J 4 bases; bases outside gene matches: 10.